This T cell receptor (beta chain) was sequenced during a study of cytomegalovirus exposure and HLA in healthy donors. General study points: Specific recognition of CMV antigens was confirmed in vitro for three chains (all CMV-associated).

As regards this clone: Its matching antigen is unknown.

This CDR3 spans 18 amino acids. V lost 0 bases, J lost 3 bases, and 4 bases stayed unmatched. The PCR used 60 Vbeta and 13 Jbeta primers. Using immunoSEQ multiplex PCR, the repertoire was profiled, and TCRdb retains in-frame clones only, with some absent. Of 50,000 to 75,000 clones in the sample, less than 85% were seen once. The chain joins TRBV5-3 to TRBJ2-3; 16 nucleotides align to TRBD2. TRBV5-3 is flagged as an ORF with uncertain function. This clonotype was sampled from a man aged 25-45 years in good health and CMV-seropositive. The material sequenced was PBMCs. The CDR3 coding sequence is TGTGCCAGAAGCTTGGCGGGGACTAGCGGGGGGGTAACAGATACGCAGTATTTT. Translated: CARSLAGTSGGVTDTQYF.